The rows below give T cell receptor beta chains drawn from one sample of a study of blood T cell repertoires in COVID-19. Sequenced by immunoSEQ multiplex PCR; TCRdb stores in-frame clones only, minus some. The sample gives 70,000 to 80,000 clones, 85% to 90% of which show up once; roughly 18% is in the top ten. Sequenced input: peripheral blood. These receptors all stem from an elderly man in a cohort sampled during active COVID-19. The CDR3 runs from the conserved cysteine through the conserved F or W. Fields, in order: clone size, V gene, D gene, J gene, CDR3 DNA, CDR3 protein. D genes are given only for firm matches. Size is omitted from some rows. Given values are once, few, many or a class for expanded clones.

-,TRBV28,TRBD1,TRBJ1-2,TGTGCCAGCAGTCGGACAGGGGCAAGGGTGGATGGCTACACCTTC,CASSRTGARVDGYTF
once,TRBV5-1,TRBD1,TRBJ1-2,TGCGCCAGCAGCATCGACAGGGGAAATTATGGCTACACCTTC,CASSIDRGNYGYTF
few,TRBV4-1,-,TRBJ1-2,TGCGCCAGCAGCCTCGCACAGGGCGATGGCTACACCTTC,CASSLAQGDGYTF
-,TRBV15,-,TRBJ2-3,TGTGCCACCAGCAGAGGTATACCCATCGGGAGCACAGATACGCAGTATTTT,CATSRGIPIGSTDTQYF
-,TRBV25-1,TRBD1,TRBJ2-3,TGTGCCAGCAGAGTCTCCGGGACAGAAGCCACAGATACGCAGTATTTT,CASRVSGTEATDTQYF
-,TRBV5-1,-,TRBJ2-5,TGCGCCAGCAGCTTGGGTACAGTGGGAGGCCAAGAGACCCAGTACTTC,CASSLGTVGGQETQYF
-,TRBV3-1/TRBV3-2,TRBD1,TRBJ1-4,TGTGCCAGCAGCCAAGGGACAGGGGGAATGACTGAAAAACTGTTTTTT,CASSQGTGGMTEKLFF
-,TRBV24-1,TRBD1,TRBJ1-2,TGTGCCACCAGTGACGGGACAGACTATGGCTACACCTTC,CATSDGTDYGYTF
-,TRBV2,TRBD1,TRBJ2-3,TGTGCCAGCACCGAAAGGGCCCTAGACAGGGCAACTAGCACAGATACGCAGTATTTT,CASTERALDRATSTDTQYF
-,TRBV7-2,TRBD1,TRBJ2-7,TGTGCCAGCAGCTTAGGTGCCGGGGGACAGGGGTCGAGGACCTACGAGCAGTACTTC,CASSLGAGGQGSRTYEQYF
-,TRBV6-2/TRBV6-3,-,TRBJ1-1,TGTGCCAGCAGTTCCCAGCCAGCGGCGGGGCTGGGGGCTGAAGCTTTCTTT,CASSSQPAAGLGAEAFF
once,TRBV13,-,TRBJ1-4,TGTGCCAGCAGCTTGGGCCGTAATGAAAAACTGTTTTTT,CASSLGRNEKLFF
-,TRBV7-8,TRBD1,TRBJ1-6,TGTGCCAGCAGCTGGGACTCCGCCAGGGGGATTTCACCCCTCCACTTT,CASSWDSARGISPLHF
-,TRBV5-1,TRBD2,TRBJ2-3,TGCGCCAGCAGCTTGGTCTTAGCGGGGAGCACAGATACGCAGTATTTT,CASSLVLAGSTDTQYF
-,TRBV6-1,-,TRBJ2-3,TGTGCCAGCAGTGAACAGAACAATCGAGATACGCAGTATTTT,CASSEQNNRDTQYF
-,TRBV6-6,TRBD2,TRBJ2-1,TGTGCCAGCAGTCGGGCTAGCGGGGGCCGGAGCTCCTACAATGAGCAGTTCTTC,CASSRASGGRSSYNEQFF
-,TRBV10-2,-,TRBJ1-1,TGCGCCAGCAGCCTTTCGACAGGAAAAGCTTTCTTT,CASSLSTGKAFF
-,TRBV20-1,TRBD1,TRBJ1-2,TGCAGTGCTAGTTCGGGACAGGGCTTTGGCTACACCTTC,CSASSGQGFGYTF
-,TRBV28,-,TRBJ2-3,TGTGCCAGCAGTACCCTACCGGCAGGCCGGACAGATACGCAGTATTTT,CASSTLPAGRTDTQYF
-,TRBV9,TRBD2,TRBJ2-5,TGTGCCAGCAGTCTCCGACTAGCGGGGGAAGAGACCCAGTACTTC,CASSLRLAGEETQYF
few,TRBV7-2,-,TRBJ2-6,TGTGCCAGCAGCTTAACGGGGTACTCTGGGGCCAACGTCCTGACTTTC,CASSLTGYSGANVLTF
-,TRBV18,-,TRBJ2-7,TGTGCCAGCTCACCCCAAAGCGCACTAGCAATGAACTACGAGCAGTACTTC,CASSPQSALAMNYEQYF
-,TRBV12-5,TRBD1,TRBJ1-2,TGTGCTAGTGGCCCGGACAGGGACAACTATGGCTACACCTTC,CASGPDRDNYGYTF
-,TRBV5-1,TRBD1,TRBJ2-1,TGCGCCACCTCGGAGGGACAGGGGGCTCGTGAGCAGTTCTTC,CATSEGQGAREQFF
-,TRBV27,TRBD1,TRBJ1-5,TGTGCCAGCAGAAAACAGGGGGGGGATCAGCCCCAGCATTTT,CASRKQGGDQPQHF
-,TRBV9,TRBD1,TRBJ2-7,TGTGCCAGCAGCATTCGGACAGGGCGCCAAGGGGAGCAGTACTTC,CASSIRTGRQGEQYF
-,TRBV19,TRBD1,TRBJ2-7,TGTGCCAGTAGTAAGTCCGGGACAGGTGGTACCTACGAGCAGTACTTC,CASSKSGTGGTYEQYF
-,TRBV11-2,-,TRBJ2-3,TGTGCCAGCAGCTTGGGACTTTACACAGATACGCAGTATTTT,CASSLGLYTDTQYF
-,TRBV5-1,-,TRBJ2-3,TGCGCCAGCAGCCCTTCCACAGATACGCAGTATTTT,CASSPSTDTQYF
-,TRBV19,TRBD1,TRBJ1-2,TGTGCCAGTAGTACGGGACAGGGCCGCCTGGGTGGCTACACCTTC,CASSTGQGRLGGYTF
-,TRBV19,-,TRBJ1-1,TGTGCCAGTAGTTCTGCCGGGACTACGAACACTGAAGCTTTCTTT,CASSSAGTTNTEAFF
-,TRBV19,-,TRBJ1-1,TGTGCCAGTAGTATTCAATTTACGCAATTGGGCGTGTCTGAAGCTTTCTTT,CASSIQFTQLGVSEAFF
-,TRBV6-6,TRBD2,TRBJ2-5,TGTGCCAGCAGACCAGGGGCGGGGGGGAGAAAGACCCAGTACTTC,CASRPGAGGRKTQYF
once,TRBV5-4,TRBD2,TRBJ2-3,TGTGCCAGCACGGGCGGGGGGCTGAGGGGTGGTACAGATACGCAGTATTTT,CASTGGGLRGGTDTQYF
-,TRBV5-4,TRBD2,TRBJ2-2,TGTGCCAGCAGCGTGGAAGCGGGGGGAGGCACCGGGGAGCTGTTTTTT,CASSVEAGGGTGELFF
-,TRBV7-2,TRBD1,TRBJ2-2,TGTGCCAGCAGCCCGGGACAGGCGAACACCGGGGAGCTGTTTTTT,CASSPGQANTGELFF
-,TRBV7-8,TRBD1,TRBJ1-1,TGTGCCAGCAGCCCTAGCCAGGGGGCTAGGACTGAAGCTTTCTTT,CASSPSQGARTEAFF
-,TRBV5-4,-,TRBJ1-2,TGTGCCAGCAGCTTGGGGGTGGGGCCCTATGGCTACACCTTC,CASSLGVGPYGYTF
once,TRBV14,TRBD2,TRBJ2-3,TGTGCCAGCAGCCAAGATCGCGGGGGGCAGGATACGCAGTATTTT,CASSQDRGGQDTQYF
-,TRBV5-1,TRBD1,TRBJ1-1,TGCGCCAGCAGCCGGAGACAGGGGGCCACTGAAGCTTTCTTT,CASSRRQGATEAFF
once,TRBV7-9,-,TRBJ2-3,TGTGCCAGCAGCCCAATCGAACCTGTATGGGCAGGGGGGACAGATACGCAGTATTTT,CASSPIEPVWAGGTDTQYF
-,TRBV11-2,-,TRBJ2-1,TGTGCCAGCAGCTTAGTGGGGAGCAATGAGCAGTTCTTC,CASSLVGSNEQFF
few,TRBV9,-,TRBJ1-6,TGTGCCAGCAGCGTAGCCGGAGACCGTTCACCCCTCCACTTT,CASSVAGDRSPLHF
-,TRBV24-1,-,TRBJ2-3,TGTGCCACCAGTGATTTAAGGGGAGATACGCAGTATTTT,CATSDLRGDTQYF
-,TRBV18,TRBD1,TRBJ1-5,TGTGCCAGCTCAGCCGGGACAGGGGTGACCGAGCCCCAGCATTTT,CASSAGTGVTEPQHF
-,TRBV13,TRBD1,TRBJ2-7,TGTGCCAGCAGCGTTGACAGGGGGGGACCCTACGAGCAGTACTTC,CASSVDRGGPYEQYF
-,TRBV28,-,TRBJ2-4,TGTGCCAGCAGACCGACCAGGGTGGGCAAAAACATTCAGTACTTC,CASRPTRVGKNIQYF
-,TRBV7-9,-,TRBJ2-7,TGTGCCAGCAGCGCGCTAAACAGCTACGAGCAGTACTTC,CASSALNSYEQYF
-,TRBV2,TRBD2,TRBJ2-1,TGTGCCAGCAGTGATGACCATCCACTAGCGTCGGCCATATATGAGCAGTTCTTC,CASSDDHPLASAIYEQFF
-,TRBV7-9,-,TRBJ2-3,TGTGCCAGCAGCTTAAGAGGCGGGAACACAGATACGCAGTATTTT,CASSLRGGNTDTQYF
-,TRBV5-3,-,TRBJ2-6,TGTGCCAGAAGCTGCCTCGGGAGCTCTGGGGCCAACGTCCTGACTTTC,CARSCLGSSGANVLTF
-,TRBV14,TRBD2,TRBJ2-3,TGTGCCAGCAGCCAAGATCGGGGGGTCGCCCAGGGTTTT,CASSQDRGVAQGF
few,TRBV3-1/TRBV3-2,-,TRBJ2-2,TGTGCCAGCAGCCAAGGAAGAGGCACCGGGGAGCTGTTTTTT,CASSQGRGTGELFF